This TCR beta chain is drawn from a study of shared clonotypes between healthy human individuals. Whole-study results and caveats: Since donors were few, the genetic and exposure-history diversity represented was limited.

From germline, CDR1 is LGHNT and CDR2 FRNRAP. CDR3 size: 16 residues. V dropped 0 bases and J dropped 7; count of bases not matched to a gene: 9. Sorted-subset replicate PCR reactions contained approximately 190 ng DNA, corresponding to some 29,000 T cell genomes. Clones were read by immunoSEQ multiplex PCR, and TCRdb kept only the in-frame ones, dropping some. The sample has 550,000 to 700,000 clones; roughly 72% are singletons. A CD45RA-negative memory subset and a CD45RA+ naive subset were separated from the CD4+ cells. In the case of this clone: Its antigen is not known.

The clonotype originates from a woman aged 25 to 39 in good health. The chain couples TRBV12-5 to TRBJ2-3; 8 bases are shared with TRBD1. Sequencing was carried out using memory CD4+ T cells sorted from blood. Noted subset: CD45RA-negative fraction. The DNA of the CDR3 is TGTGCTAGTGGTTTGGTCGGACAGGGAGGAACTAATACGCAGTATTTT. Amino acids: CASGLVGQGGTNTQYF.